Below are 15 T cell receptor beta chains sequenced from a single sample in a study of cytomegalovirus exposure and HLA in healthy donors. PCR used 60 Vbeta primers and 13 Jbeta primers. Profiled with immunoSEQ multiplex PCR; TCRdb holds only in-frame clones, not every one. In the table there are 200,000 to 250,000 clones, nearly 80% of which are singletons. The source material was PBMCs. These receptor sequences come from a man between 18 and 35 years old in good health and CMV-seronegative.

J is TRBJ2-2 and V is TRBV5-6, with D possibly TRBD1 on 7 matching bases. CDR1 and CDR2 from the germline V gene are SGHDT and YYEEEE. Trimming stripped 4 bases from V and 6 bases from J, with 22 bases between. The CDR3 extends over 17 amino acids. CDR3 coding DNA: TGTGCCAGCAGCCCAATAGACAGGGCGGGATCACCCGGGGAGCTGTTTTTT. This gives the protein CASSPIDRAGSPGELFF.

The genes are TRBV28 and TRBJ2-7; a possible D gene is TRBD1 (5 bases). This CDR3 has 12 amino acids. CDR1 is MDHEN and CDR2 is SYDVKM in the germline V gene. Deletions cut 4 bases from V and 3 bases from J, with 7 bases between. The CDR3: CASSSQVYEQYF. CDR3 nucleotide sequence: TGTGCCAGCAGTTCACAGGTCTACGAGCAGTACTTC.

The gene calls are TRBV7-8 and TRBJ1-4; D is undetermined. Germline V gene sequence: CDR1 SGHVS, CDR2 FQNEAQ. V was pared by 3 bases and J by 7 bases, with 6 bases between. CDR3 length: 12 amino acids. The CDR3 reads CASSFSGEKLFF. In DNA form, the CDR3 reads TGTGCCAGCAGCTTCTCAGGTGAAAAACTGTTTTTT.

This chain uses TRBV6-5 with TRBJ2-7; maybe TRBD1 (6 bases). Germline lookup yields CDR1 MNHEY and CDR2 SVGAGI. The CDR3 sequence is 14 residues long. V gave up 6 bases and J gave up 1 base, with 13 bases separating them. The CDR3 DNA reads TGTGCCAGCAGAGACCCGGGGACATCCTACGAGCAGTACTTC. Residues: CASRDPGTSYEQYF.

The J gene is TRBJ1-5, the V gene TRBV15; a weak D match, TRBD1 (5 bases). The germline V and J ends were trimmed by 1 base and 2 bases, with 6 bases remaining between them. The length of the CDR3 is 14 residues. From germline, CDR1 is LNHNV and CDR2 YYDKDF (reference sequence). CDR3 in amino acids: CATSRAGGNQPQHF. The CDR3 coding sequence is TGTGCCACCAGCAGAGCGGGGGGCAATCAGCCCCAGCATTTT.

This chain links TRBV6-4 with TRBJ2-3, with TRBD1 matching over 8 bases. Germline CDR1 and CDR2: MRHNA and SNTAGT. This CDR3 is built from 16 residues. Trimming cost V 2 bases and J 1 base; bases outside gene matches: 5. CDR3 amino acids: CASSDTTGGGTDTQYF. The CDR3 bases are TGTGCCAGCAGTGACACTACAGGGGGTGGCACAGATACGCAGTATTTT.

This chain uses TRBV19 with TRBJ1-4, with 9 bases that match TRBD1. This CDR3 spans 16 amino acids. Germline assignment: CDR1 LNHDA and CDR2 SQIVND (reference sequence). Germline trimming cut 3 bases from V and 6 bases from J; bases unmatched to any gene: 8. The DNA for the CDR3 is TGTGCCAGTAGTATGTCAACGGGACAGGGCCATGAAAAACTGTTTTTT. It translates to CASSMSTGQGHEKLFF.

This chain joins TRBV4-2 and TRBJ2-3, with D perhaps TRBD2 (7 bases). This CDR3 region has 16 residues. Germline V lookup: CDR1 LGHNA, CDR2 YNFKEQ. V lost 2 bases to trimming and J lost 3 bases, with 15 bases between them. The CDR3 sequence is CASSQPQGGVTDTQYF. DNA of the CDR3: TGTGCCAGCAGCCAACCCCAAGGGGGGGTAACAGATACGCAGTATTTT.

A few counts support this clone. CDR3 in amino acids: CASSFTGTGGTNTEAFF. The CDR3 coding sequence is TGCGCCAGCAGCTTTACCGGGACAGGGGGCACGAACACTGAAGCTTTCTTT. V and J are TRBV5-1 and TRBJ1-1; TRBD1 aligns across 12 bases. This CDR3 spans 17 amino acids. The V gene end was trimmed by 2 bases and the J gene end by 1 base; junction bases not matched to a gene: 6. Germline lookup yields CDR1 SGHRS and CDR2 YFSETQ.

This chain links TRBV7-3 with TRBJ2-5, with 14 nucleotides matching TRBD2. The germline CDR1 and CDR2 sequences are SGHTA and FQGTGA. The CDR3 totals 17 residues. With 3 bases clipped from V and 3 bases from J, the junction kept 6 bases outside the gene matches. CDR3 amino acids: CASSLGLAGVGEETQYF. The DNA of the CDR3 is TGTGCCAGCAGCTTGGGACTAGCGGGGGTCGGGGAAGAGACCCAGTACTTC.

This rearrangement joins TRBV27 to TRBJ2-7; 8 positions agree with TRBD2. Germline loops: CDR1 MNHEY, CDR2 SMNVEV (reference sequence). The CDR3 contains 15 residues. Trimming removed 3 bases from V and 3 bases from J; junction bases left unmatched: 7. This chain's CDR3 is CASSFSGTRGYEQYF. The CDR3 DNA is TGTGCCAGCAGTTTCTCCGGGACTAGGGGCTACGAGCAGTACTTC.

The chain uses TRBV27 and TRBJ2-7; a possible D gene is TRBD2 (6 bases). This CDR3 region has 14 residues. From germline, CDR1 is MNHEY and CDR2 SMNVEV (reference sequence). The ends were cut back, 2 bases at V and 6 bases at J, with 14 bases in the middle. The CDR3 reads CASSLGGAGGEQYF. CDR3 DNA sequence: TGTGCCAGCAGTTTAGGAGGGGCTGGGGGCGAGCAGTACTTC.

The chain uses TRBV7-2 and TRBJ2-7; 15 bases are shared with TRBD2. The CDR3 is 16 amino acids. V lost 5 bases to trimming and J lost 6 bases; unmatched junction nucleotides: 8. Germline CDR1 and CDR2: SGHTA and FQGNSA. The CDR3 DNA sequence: TGTGCCAGCAGCCGTGCGGGACTAGCGGGAGGATCCGAGCAGTACTTC. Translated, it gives CASSRAGLAGGSEQYF.

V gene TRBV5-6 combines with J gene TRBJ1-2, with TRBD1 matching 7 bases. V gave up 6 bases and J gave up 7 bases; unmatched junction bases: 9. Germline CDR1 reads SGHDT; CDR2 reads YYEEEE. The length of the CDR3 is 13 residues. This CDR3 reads CASNPGQIRGYTF. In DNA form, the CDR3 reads TGTGCCAGCAACCCGGGACAGATTCGTGGCTACACCTTC.

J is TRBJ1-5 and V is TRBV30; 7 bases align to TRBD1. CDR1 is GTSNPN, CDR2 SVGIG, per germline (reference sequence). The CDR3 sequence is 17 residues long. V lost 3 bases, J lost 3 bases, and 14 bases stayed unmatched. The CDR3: CAWRVFDRVEANQPQHF. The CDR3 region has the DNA TGTGCCTGGAGAGTCTTCGACAGGGTGGAAGCCAATCAGCCCCAGCATTTT.